What follows describes a single TCR beta chain. This clonotype was seen a handful of times. Its antigen has not been determined. Base-call qualities are not available, and no considerably larger clone is one nucleotide away. The sample originates from a study of blood T cells in healthy people across ages (dated by TCRdb to the mid-2010s). The study in broad terms: In model experiments, template switching captured roughly one uniquely barcoded TCR beta cDNA molecule for every two T cells. Using deep sequencing normalized with unique cDNA molecular identifiers, the study measured how TCR beta repertoire diversity changes with age. The donors were divided into four age groups: young (average around 15 years), middle-aged (approximately 42), aged (about 60) and long-lived (more than 75). To avoid experimental bias, donors of different ages were distributed randomly across sequencing lanes. Using the same blood draw, the study looked at two additional independent replicas of 1 million unique cDNA reads for two donors, one aged 18 to 29 and the other aged 80 or older. Broader findings and caveats from the paper: Compared with the aged group, more naive CD4+ T cells, fewer expanded clones and increased TCR diversity were shown by the long-lived group, suggesting age selection. Estimates of total diversity from one million sequenced T cells were regarded as lower bounds and underestimates. Observed TCR beta diversity correlated strongly with the percentage of naive T cells measured by flow cytometry. As age increased, observed TCR beta diversity per million T cells dropped in a roughly linear way, and a significant reduction was already evident by age roughly 40. Bulk unsorted PBMC profiling prevented conclusive comparison of naive and antigen-experienced compartments. The CMV infection status of donors was not known, potentially confounding age-related changes in expanded clonotypes.

Trimming at the junction amounts to 4 bases on V and 2 bases on J, and the germline ends lie 14 bases apart. The germline V gene specifies SGHRS as CDR1 and YFSETQ as CDR2. The CDR3 goes from the cysteine to the phenylalanine over 15 residues. This entry keeps only the CDR3 DNA: 45 bases, framed from base 1. The library came from 5' RACE. Instrument used: Illumina HiSeq 2500. A second roughly 7 to 12 cycle PCR used a sample-barcoded 5' primer and a J-beta primer mix. A template-switch 5' adaptor carrying 12 random nucleotides introduced a unique molecular identifier onto each TCR beta cDNA molecule. Each sample yielded at least 3 million CDR3-containing paired-end reads. All of the RNA was converted into first-strand cDNA using the Mint cDNA synthesis kit, with a TRBC-specific oligonucleotide serving as the primer. Following uracil-DNA glycosylase treatment, all cDNA underwent a first 18-cycle PCR with the universal primers M1SS and BC2_uni_R. In the authors' own workflow: Each sample was normalized by randomly selecting 1 million high-quality reads, each carrying a distinct molecular identifier. Reads sharing molecular identifiers were discarded rather than binned into consensus sequences. MiTCR, with a Q25 quality threshold and the strictest error-elimination algorithm, was used for CDR3 identification, clonotype clustering and error correction. A nonparametric unseen species model with Euler transformation was used to estimate lower-bound total TCR beta diversity. TCRdb cleaned the public reads at Q25 with fastp, built clones with MiXCR and kept in-frame beta chains. One record per CDR3 amino acid sequence lists the most common genes and DNA. The V and J calls here are based on TCRdb, not the publication. A total of about 1.7 million distinct CDR3 sequences appear in this sample, 25% to 30% of them only once. The top ten clonotypes cover more than 6% of the sample.

The donors were around 39 Caucasian individuals from Russia, aged 6 to 90 years, who were systemically healthy. Approximately 9.3 milliliters of peripheral blood were drawn from each donor into EDTA-treated Vacutainer tubes. Ficoll-Paque density-gradient centrifugation was used to isolate PBMCs, with at least 6.5 million per sample. Total RNA was extracted from PBMCs with Trizol reagent, with at least 5 micrograms obtained per sample. Naive CD45RAhigh/CD27high T cell percentages were measured by flow cytometry on a PBMC aliquot from every donor. The V gene is TRBV5-1 and the J gene is TRBJ2-3, with an unclear D gene assignment. The clonotype was recovered from a woman aged 25 to 39 in good health. What was sequenced was blood. The encoded CDR3 is CASSPPLANTDTQYF. The DNA sequence reads TGCGCCAGCAGCCCCCCCTTGGCAAACACAGATACGCAGTATTTT.